What follows are 15 T cell receptor beta chains derived from one specimen sequenced in a study of T cells in Graves' hyperthyroidism and ophthalmopathy. RNA transcripts gave rise to amplified TCR beta CDR3 regions. In the first-round RT-PCR of the TCR CDR3, the HTBI primer set was used. TCRdb redid the calling of the multiplex PCR reads with MiXCR, one entry per CDR3 protein. This table has hundreds of thousands of distinct CDR3 sequences, about 45% appearing once. The sample was peripheral blood or thyroid tissue (not recorded which). These receptors were obtained from an adult man with Graves' disease, either hyperthyroidism or ophthalmopathy (not recorded which).

The rearrangement links TRBV2 to TRBJ1-2; 10 nucleotides line up with TRBD1. V lost 6 bases and J lost 5; bases outside the gene matches: 6. CDR1 SNHLY and CDR2 FYNNEI come from the germline V gene. This CDR3 spans 14 amino acids. The chain's CDR3 is CASRRTGGDYGYTF. For the CDR3, the DNA is TGTGCCAGCAGACGGACAGGGGGAGATTATGGCTACACCTTC.

There are a few counts of this clonotype. V and J are TRBV20-1 and TRBJ2-5, with a weak D call TRBD1 (5 bases). Trimming cost V 1 base and J 5 bases, with 14 bases left between them. This CDR3 has 14 residues. Looked up from germline, CDR1 is DFQATT and CDR2 is SNEGSKA (reference sequence). The CDR3: CSARGIQVGETQYF. The CDR3 coding sequence is TGCAGTGCTAGAGGCATACAGGTGGGCGAGACCCAGTACTTC.

At least ten counts were recorded for this clonotype. At one of its ends the junction is not consistent with the germline gene, which may arise from a read error. The V and J genes are TRBV2 and TRBJ1-1; D is possibly TRBD1 (5 bases). Germline V gene data show CDR1 as SNHLY and CDR2 as FYNNEI. The CDR3 runs to 13 residues. The CDR3: CASSTGANTEAFF. CDR3 coding DNA: TGCGCCAGCAGCACCGGGGCGAACACTGAAGCTTTCTTT.

The CDR3 coding sequence is TGTGCCAGCAGTGAAGCGCGGGGGCGCGTGAACACTGAAGCTTTCTTT. Protein product: CASSEARGRVNTEAFF. The chain joins TRBV2 to TRBJ1-1; possible D gene TRBD1, 6 bases. Germline lookup yields CDR1 SNHLY and CDR2 FYNNEI. Trimming pared 0 bases from V and 0 bases from J, leaving 11 bases between. The CDR3 is 16 amino acids.

CDR3 coding DNA: TGTGCCAGCAGTTTAGTAGGTCGGCCCCAGCATTTT. Translating it yields CASSLVGRPQHF. This chain uses TRBV12-3 or TRBV12-4 with TRBJ1-5; D is unclear. V was trimmed by 1 base and J by 9 bases, leaving 7 bases between them. This CDR3 spans 12 amino acids.

The rearrangement joins TRBV20-1 to TRBJ2-7; D not certain. This CDR3 has 14 amino acids. V lost 1 base to trimming and J lost 0 bases, with 10 bases between them. In germline, CDR1 is DFQATT, CDR2 SNEGSKA (reference sequence). The CDR3 is CSARGAGSSYEQYF. The DNA of the CDR3 is TGCAGTGCTAGAGGGGCAGGTAGCTCCTACGAGCAGTACTTC.

The chain couples TRBV19 to TRBJ1-3, with TRBD1 as a possible D gene (6 bases). This CDR3 region has 15 residues. The V gene's germline CDR1 is LNHDA and CDR2 SQIVND (reference sequence). V dropped 6 bases and J dropped 2 bases, with 14 bases sitting between them. In DNA, the CDR3 is TGTGCCAGTAGAGAAACAGGGACTACTGGAAACACCATATATTTT. It codes for CASRETGTTGNTIYF.

CDR3 in amino acids: CASSQARRGNYEQYF. In DNA form, the CDR3 reads TGTGCCAGCAGCCAAGCGAGACGCGGAAACTACGAGCAGTACTTC. The chain combines TRBV7-9 with TRBJ2-7; D gene ambiguous. The germline V gene has CDR1 SEHNR and CDR2 FQNEAQ (reference sequence). The CDR3 loop spans 15 amino acids. Trimming removed 5 bases at V and 3 bases at J, with 17 bases between.

The chain combines TRBV19 with TRBJ2-2, with a weak D call TRBD2 (6 bases). Trimming shortened V by 6 bases and J by 7 bases, and 12 bases separated the two germline ends. Germline V gene data show CDR1 as LNHDA and CDR2 as SQIVND (reference sequence). The CDR3 contains 13 residues. CDR3 bases: TGTGCCAGTAGGGGGAGGTTGGACGGGGAGCTGTTTTTT. Amino acid sequence: CASRGRLDGELFF.

This clonotype was counted between two and nine times. The chain combines TRBV7-8 with TRBJ2-2; D is undetermined. Trimming removed 1 base from V and 8 bases from J, with 5 bases in between. The CDR3 covers 12 residues. Germline values: CDR1 SGHVS, CDR2 FQNEAQ. CDR3 nucleotides: TGTGCCAGCAGCTTAGGAAAGGGGGAGCTGTTTTTT. This gives the protein CASSLGKGELFF.

The gene calls are TRBV24-1 and TRBJ1-2; tentative D call: TRBD1 (5 bases). The germline gives CDR1 KGHDR, CDR2 SFDVKD. This CDR3 spans 13 amino acids. With 6 bases removed from V and 7 bases from J, the gap between germline ends came to 14 bases. The CDR3 is CATSSTTEVGYTF. CDR3 sequence (DNA): TGTGCCACCAGTAGCACGACAGAGGTTGGCTACACCTTC.

As regards this clonotype: A much larger clone is a single base away; this may be a read error. The V call is TRBV5-1, the J call TRBJ2-7; 9 nucleotides align to TRBD1. Germline assignment: CDR1 SGHRS and CDR2 YFSETQ. V gave up 4 bases and J gave up 5 bases; unmatched junction bases: 10. This CDR3 region has 15 residues. CDR3 nucleotides: TGCGCCAGCAGCCCATCCGGGACAGGGTGGGACGAGCAGTACTTC. Protein: CASSPSGTGWDEQYF.

The chain joins TRBV7-9 to TRBJ1-1; TRBD1 might be the D (6 bases). CDR3 length equals 15 residues. V was pared by 6 bases and J by 1 base, with 15 bases between. From germline, CDR1 is SEHNR and CDR2 FQNEAQ (reference sequence). The CDR3 DNA is TGTGCCAGCAGTTTGACCTACAGGGCGAACACTGAAGCTTTCTTT. The encoded protein is CASSLTYRANTEAFF.

In this sample, this clonotype turned up a few times. The V call is TRBV12-3 or TRBV12-4, the J call TRBJ1-5; tentative D call: TRBD1 (6 bases). The CDR3 extends over 13 amino acids. With 11 bases removed from V and 6 bases from J, the gap between germline ends came to 17 bases. DNA of the CDR3: TGTGCCTCCAGCCCAGGGGATGGTCAGCCCCAGCATTTT. As protein: CASSPGDGQPQHF.

On this clonotype itself: Because the CDR3 is missing its conserved closing phenylalanine or tryptophan, this is likely a read error. The chain couples TRBV29-1 to TRBJ1-4; D gene uncertain. Germline assignment: CDR1 SQVTM and CDR2 ANQGSEA. The V end lost 6 bases, the J end lost 9 bases, and 20 bases lay between the germline ends. This CDR3 is 14 amino acids long. The CDR3 loop is CSVRSLGFEKKLFL. Here the CDR3 DNA reads TGCAGCGTACGATCTTTGGGATTCGAAAAAAAACTGTTTTTA.